Below, one T cell receptor beta chain is given with its context. The data belong to a study of blood T cell repertoires in COVID-19. As for the study in general: From the United States, Italy and Spain came samples of acute and convalescent COVID-19. From T cells, B-cell-depleted T cells, or PBMCs came the material, which was cDNA or gDNA.

Per the original methods: Quantification of nucleated cells was approximated via reference gene primer amplification. Sequenced by immunoSEQ multiplex PCR; TCRdb stores in-frame clones only, minus some. Clone size and the V and J calls come from that table; the DNA yielded D and trimming. The repertoire holds under 350,000 clones, 65% to 90% seen once, with approximately 7.9% in the top ten. Specimen: peripheral blood. The TCR originated in a human donor in a cohort sampled during active COVID-19.

Here the CDR3 reads CASSQRTSGGQETQYF. The DNA for the CDR3 is TGTGCCAGCAGCCAACGGACTAGCGGGGGCCAAGAGACCCAGTACTTC. The chain is built from TRBV14 and TRBJ2-5; TRBD2 aligns across 13 bases. Losses at the gene ends were 2 bases for V and 1 base for J; bases not matched to a gene: 1. Germline V gene sequence: CDR1 SGHDN, CDR2 FVKESK. This CDR3 is built from 16 residues.